This paragraph reports one TCR beta chain. Antigen unknown. Study-wide points: In terms of TCR gene usage, tumor memory CD4+ T cells clustered together with blood and lymph node memory CD4+ cells, as well as with lymph node naive CD4+ cells. Greatest tumor Treg TCR overlap was with tumor naive CD4+ cells.

V was cut by 3 bases and J by 2 bases, with 8 bases left in between. Per germline, CDR1 MDHEN and CDR2 SYDVKM. The CDR3 contains 15 residues. TCRdb processed the 5' RACE reads anew with MiXCR; each CDR3 protein has one entry. This sample has about 62,000 distinct CDR3 sequences; nearly 30% occur once, and the top ten carry approximately 2.2%. Naive CD4+ cells had CD25+ Tregs removed. This chain links TRBV28 with TRBJ2-6, with D perhaps matching TRBD1 (5 bases). The receptor comes from a female donor with breast cancer. Specimen: tumor-infiltrating naive CD4+ T cells sorted from the breast tumor. Stated subset: naive CD4+ T cells, CD4+CD45RA+CD25-. The CDR3 DNA reads TGTGCCAGCAGTTTGGCAGGGACTGGGGCCAACGTCCTGACTTTC. Its translation: CASSLAGTGANVLTF.